A selection of T cell receptor beta chains follows, all from one sample in a study of identical twins. TCRdb called the 5' RACE reads again in MiXCR, with one record for every CDR3 protein. The sample has 350,000 to 450,000 distinct CDR3 sequences; approximately 17% are singletons. Sequenced input: naive T cells sorted from blood. The origin of the receptors is a man aged 50-59 years in good health. CDR3s include the opening cysteine and the closing phenylalanine or tryptophan. Each record gives: clone size, J gene, D gene, V gene, CDR3 protein, CDR3 DNA. The D gene is left open where the match is weak. Clone size appears in some rows only: once, few, many, or a class for an expanded clone.

abundance: NA
j_gene: TRBJ2-2
d_gene: TRBD2
v_gene: TRBV10-3
CDR3aa: CAISEGTSDTGELFF
CDR3nt: TGTGCCATCAGTGAGGGGACTAGTGACACCGGGGAGCTGTTTTTT

abundance: few
j_gene: TRBJ2-6
d_gene: NA
v_gene: TRBV23-1
CDR3aa: CASSQPPGTSGANVLTF
CDR3nt: TGCGCCAGCAGTCAGCCCCCCGGGACTTCTGGGGCCAACGTCCTGACTTTC

abundance: many
j_gene: TRBJ2-5
d_gene: TRBD1
v_gene: TRBV6-5
CDR3aa: CASSWDSRSEGTQYF
CDR3nt: TGTGCCAGCAGTTGGGACAGCCGTAGTGAAGGGACCCAGTACTTC

abundance: NA
j_gene: TRBJ1-1
d_gene: NA
v_gene: TRBV28
CDR3aa: CASSFWGMNTEAFF
CDR3nt: TGTGCCAGCAGTTTTTGGGGGATGAACACTGAAGCTTTCTTT

abundance: NA
j_gene: TRBJ1-1
d_gene: NA
v_gene: TRBV27
CDR3aa: CASSFGGTGYEAFF
CDR3nt: TGTGCCAGCAGTTTTGGGGGCACGGGGTATGAAGCTTTCTTT

abundance: NA
j_gene: TRBJ1-5
d_gene: TRBD1
v_gene: TRBV7-6
CDR3aa: CASSLDPTRQGLSNQPQHF
CDR3nt: TGTGCCAGCAGCTTAGACCCGACTCGACAGGGTCTGAGCAACCAGCCCCAGCATTTT

abundance: NA
j_gene: TRBJ1-1
d_gene: NA
v_gene: TRBV29-1
CDR3aa: CSACPPGSATEAFF
CDR3nt: TGCAGCGCCTGTCCTCCGGGATCGGCCACTGAAGCTTTCTTT

abundance: few
j_gene: TRBJ1-5
d_gene: TRBD1
v_gene: TRBV28
CDR3aa: CASSPGTGYNQPQHF
CDR3nt: TGTGCCAGCAGTCCAGGGACAGGGTACAATCAGCCCCAGCATTTT

abundance: NA
j_gene: TRBJ2-1
d_gene: NA
v_gene: TRBV5-1
CDR3aa: CASRESYNEQFF
CDR3nt: TGCGCCAGCAGGGAATCCTACAATGAGCAGTTCTTC

abundance: few
j_gene: TRBJ2-3
d_gene: NA
v_gene: TRBV20-1
CDR3aa: CSARGLSTDTQYF
CDR3nt: TGCAGTGCTAGAGGACTAAGCACAGATACGCAGTATTTT

abundance: NA
j_gene: TRBJ1-5
d_gene: NA
v_gene: TRBV12-3/TRBV12-4
CDR3aa: CASRWGGNQPQHF
CDR3nt: TGTGCCAGCAGATGGGGAGGCAATCAGCCCCAGCATTTT

abundance: many
j_gene: TRBJ2-5
d_gene: NA
v_gene: TRBV29-1
CDR3aa: CSADPPGVKTQYF
CDR3nt: TGCAGCGCCGATCCCCCAGGGGTAAAGACCCAGTACTTC

abundance: NA
j_gene: TRBJ2-7
d_gene: NA
v_gene: TRBV29-1
CDR3aa: CSAEQAYEQYF
CDR3nt: TGCAGCGCTGAACAGGCTTACGAGCAGTACTTC

abundance: NA
j_gene: TRBJ2-5
d_gene: NA
v_gene: TRBV20-1
CDR3aa: CSAPPGGRYQETQYF
CDR3nt: TGCAGTGCTCCTCCGGGGGGCAGGTACCAAGAGACCCAGTACTTC

abundance: few
j_gene: TRBJ2-7
d_gene: NA
v_gene: TRBV12-3/TRBV12-4
CDR3aa: CASSPFPHSYEQYF
CDR3nt: TGTGCCAGCAGCCCATTTCCCCATTCCTACGAGCAGTACTTC

abundance: many
j_gene: TRBJ2-1
d_gene: TRBD2
v_gene: TRBV29-1
CDR3aa: CSVLERGLLTSEQFF
CDR3nt: TGCAGCGTTTTAGAGCGGGGCCTACTAACAAGTGAGCAGTTCTTC

abundance: many
j_gene: TRBJ2-1
d_gene: TRBD1
v_gene: TRBV10-3
CDR3aa: CAIRTGQGAGEQFF
CDR3nt: TGTGCCATCAGGACAGGACAGGGGGCGGGCGAGCAGTTCTTC

abundance: NA
j_gene: TRBJ2-5
d_gene: TRBD2
v_gene: TRBV20-1
CDR3aa: CSANKRGGQETQYF
CDR3nt: TGCAGTGCTAACAAGCGGGGGGGGCAAGAGACCCAGTACTTC

abundance: NA
j_gene: TRBJ1-4
d_gene: NA
v_gene: TRBV7-9
CDR3aa: CASSFGGGGNEKLFF
CDR3nt: TGTGCCAGCAGCTTTGGTGGGGGGGGAAATGAAAAACTGTTTTTT

abundance: NA
j_gene: TRBJ2-2
d_gene: NA
v_gene: TRBV27
CDR3aa: CASSPATGAGELFF
CDR3nt: TGTGCCAGCAGTCCGGCGACAGGCGCCGGGGAGCTGTTTTTT

abundance: NA
j_gene: TRBJ2-1
d_gene: TRBD2
v_gene: TRBV7-3
CDR3aa: CASSLTRTSGSHGQFF
CDR3nt: TGTGCCAGCAGCTTAACTAGGACTAGCGGGAGTCATGGGCAGTTCTTC

abundance: NA
j_gene: TRBJ1-1
d_gene: NA
v_gene: TRBV27
CDR3aa: CASSFRAQMNTEAFF
CDR3nt: TGTGCCAGCAGTTTCAGGGCCCAAATGAACACTGAAGCTTTCTTT

abundance: few
j_gene: TRBJ1-2
d_gene: NA
v_gene: TRBV29-1
CDR3aa: CSVVVGATYGYTF
CDR3nt: TGCAGCGTTGTGGTTGGGGCCACTTATGGCTACACCTTC

abundance: many
j_gene: TRBJ2-2
d_gene: TRBD1
v_gene: TRBV18
CDR3aa: CASSPLGQTYSNTGELFF
CDR3nt: TGTGCCAGCTCACCCCTGGGACAGACTTACTCTAACACCGGGGAGCTGTTTTTT

abundance: few
j_gene: TRBJ2-7
d_gene: NA
v_gene: TRBV14
CDR3aa: CASSVYRDSYEQYF
CDR3nt: TGTGCCAGCAGCGTCTACAGGGACTCCTACGAGCAGTACTTC

abundance: few
j_gene: TRBJ1-2
d_gene: NA
v_gene: TRBV6-6
CDR3aa: CASSLGQTGGYTF
CDR3nt: TGTGCCAGCAGCCTCGGACAGACGGGTGGCTACACCTTC

abundance: many
j_gene: TRBJ2-5
d_gene: NA
v_gene: TRBV18
CDR3aa: CASSPPGQKETQYF
CDR3nt: TGTGCCAGCTCACCACCTGGACAGAAAGAGACCCAGTACTTC

abundance: many
j_gene: TRBJ2-1
d_gene: TRBD2
v_gene: TRBV5-1
CDR3aa: CASSPGGGYLEQFF
CDR3nt: TGCGCCAGCAGCCCGGGAGGGGGGTATCTTGAGCAGTTCTTC

abundance: NA
j_gene: TRBJ1-2
d_gene: NA
v_gene: TRBV18
CDR3aa: CASSPQQEYGYTF
CDR3nt: TGTGCCAGCTCACCTCAACAGGAGTATGGCTACACCTTC